The TCR beta chain under discussion was sequenced for a study of identical twins. Study-wide points: Whereas memory repertoires showed no such difference, abundant cord blood beta clonotypes carried fewer insertions. Among beta out-of-frame sequences, excess sharing between twins appeared weaker. Models underestimated TCR alpha sharing (out-of-frame) in monozygotic twins.

Losses at the gene ends were 4 bases for V and 4 bases for J; bases not matched to a gene: 3. The CDR3 contains 13 residues. CDR1 is KGHSH, CDR2 LQKENI, per germline. Template switching introduced a universal primer site, and the cDNA bore unique molecular identifiers. One entry per CDR3 protein results from TCRdb running MiXCR on the 5' RACE reads. The sample gives a few hundred thousand distinct CDR3 sequences, 15% to 20% of which show up once; around 12% is in the top ten. To note about this clonotype: No antigen is known for it.

The specimen was naive T cells sorted from blood. V is TRBV18 and J is TRBJ1-2, with TRBD1 matching 7 bases. This TCR was recovered from a man in his fifties or sixties in good health. CDR3 sequence reads: CASSQTGRYGYTF. The CDR3 DNA follows: TGTGCCAGCTCACAGACAGGGCGCTATGGCTACACCTTC.